A single T cell receptor (beta chain) is shown here with its context. The antigen is undetermined. Clones were read by immunoSEQ multiplex PCR, and TCRdb kept only the in-frame ones, dropping some. This sample has tens of thousands of clones, with around 97% found just once. The data were obtained in a study of cytomegalovirus exposure and HLA in healthy donors. Looking at the study overall: The same platform as the roughly 700 first-cohort repertoires was used for the 130 or so validation repertoires, a later analysis reported.

Trimming removed 6 bases from V and 0 bases from J; junction bases left unmatched: 4. CDR1 is MNHEY, CDR2 SVGAGI, per germline. The CDR3 totals 14 residues. Whole-study results and caveats: Researchers catalogued 164 TCR beta chains as cytomegalovirus-associated. Among TCR sequences, most were rare, though some public TCRs appeared in many donors.

The chain uses TRBV6-5 and TRBJ2-7; the match to TRBD1 covers 8 bases. The sequencing sample was made of PBMCs. This clonotype originated in a woman aged 18-30 years in good health and CMV-seropositive. CDR3 in DNA: TGTGCCAGCAGACTCGGACAGGGCTCCTACGAGCAGTACTTC. It yields the protein CASRLGQGSYEQYF.